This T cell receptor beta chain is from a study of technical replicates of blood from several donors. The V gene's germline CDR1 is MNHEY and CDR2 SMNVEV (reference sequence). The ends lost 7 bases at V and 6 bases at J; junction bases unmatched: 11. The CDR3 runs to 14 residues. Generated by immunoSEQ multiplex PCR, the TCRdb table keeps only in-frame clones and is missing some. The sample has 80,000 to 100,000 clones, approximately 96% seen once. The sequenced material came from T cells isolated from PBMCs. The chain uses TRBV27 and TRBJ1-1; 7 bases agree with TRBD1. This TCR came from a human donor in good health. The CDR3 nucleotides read TGTGCCAGCATCCCGACAGGGACCTTCTCTGAAGCTTTCTTT. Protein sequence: CASIPTGTFSEAFF.